These T cell receptor beta chains were read from a single sample in a study of cytomegalovirus exposure and HLA in healthy donors. Sequenced by immunoSEQ multiplex PCR; TCRdb stores in-frame clones only, minus some. The sample gives hundreds of thousands of clones, roughly 91% of which show up once; 0.9% to 1.1% is in the top ten. The specimen sequenced was PBMCs. The source of these receptors is a young woman in good health and CMV-seronegative. Both conserved end residues are trimmed from each CDR3. Each record gives: V gene, J gene, CDR3 protein.

V: TRBV7-9
J: TRBJ1-5
CDR3: ASSLGGCRGRCQPQH

V: TRBV7-2
J: TRBJ2-7
CDR3: ASSLNSGREQY

V: TRBV5-1
J: TRBJ1-2
CDR3: ASSSGTANYGYT

V: TRBV4-3
J: TRBJ1-1
CDR3: ASSQDPTGIGTEAF

V: TRBV7-8
J: TRBJ1-2
CDR3: ASSLVPSGGKGYT

V: TRBV2
J: TRBJ2-5
CDR3: ASSYRTVQETQY

V: TRBV6-1
J: TRBJ2-5
CDR3: ASSGRTGTQETQY

V: TRBV6-1
J: TRBJ2-3
CDR3: ASIRDRGGTDTQY

V: TRBV10-1
J: TRBJ2-3
CDR3: ASSGIGGPTDTQY

V: TRBV27
J: TRBJ2-4
CDR3: ASSRSLDQLRNIQY

V: TRBV5-1
J: TRBJ2-3
CDR3: ASSLLAGGQGTQY

V: TRBV9
J: TRBJ2-1
CDR3: ASSPGGLFYQF

V: TRBV19
J: TRBJ2-5
CDR3: ASRGLAGEETQY

V: TRBV29-1
J: TRBJ1-1
CDR3: STGQANTEAF

V: TRBV9
J: TRBJ2-5
CDR3: ASSDIGGTGETQY

V: TRBV9
J: TRBJ2-7
CDR3: ASSVGSAVSYEQY

V: TRBV5-6
J: TRBJ2-1
CDR3: ASSLYSGNHYNEQF

V: TRBV5-4
J: TRBJ2-7
CDR3: ASSPQLAGDKEQY

V: TRBV4-3
J: TRBJ2-3
CDR3: ASSRLSGPSTDTQY

V: TRBV25-1
J: TRBJ2-5
CDR3: ASSELAGGQTQY

V: TRBV29-1
J: TRBJ2-1
CDR3: SARGSYNEQF

V: TRBV5-1
J: TRBJ1-1
CDR3: ASSPRQGSTEAF

V: TRBV5-1
J: TRBJ2-1
CDR3: ASSIKNNEQF

V: TRBV5-4
J: TRBJ2-7
CDR3: ASSPGADSYYEQY

V: TRBV6-1
J: TRBJ1-1
CDR3: ASSEYRVGPEAF

V: TRBV7-9
J: TRBJ2-1
CDR3: ASSLLAGGYNEQF

V: TRBV18
J: TRBJ2-7
CDR3: ASSPGTSGAEQY

V: TRBV19
J: TRBJ1-5
CDR3: ASSGTGESNQPQH

V: TRBV19
J: TRBJ1-1
CDR3: ASRFAGVNTEAF

V: TRBV7-9
J: TRBJ1-2
CDR3: ASSFSQTNGYT

V: TRBV6-6
J: TRBJ2-7
CDR3: ASSYGLTYEQY

V: TRBV19
J: TRBJ1-4
CDR3: ASSIPHPLRGNEKLF

V: TRBV30
J: TRBJ2-1
CDR3: AWSRGTSGINEQF

V: TRBV5-4
J: TRBJ2-1
CDR3: ASSTQTGGEQF

V: TRBV30
J: TRBJ2-7
CDR3: AWSVPRRGPYEQY

V: TRBV20-1
J: TRBJ2-7
CDR3: SARRSYEQY

V: TRBV7-3
J: TRBJ2-1
CDR3: ASSVRAASDEQF

V: TRBV6-1
J: TRBJ1-3
CDR3: ASKQWASGNTIY

V: TRBV5-1
J: TRBJ2-2
CDR3: ASSLVAGGAGELF

V: TRBV11-2
J: TRBJ2-6
CDR3: ASSFTTGLDGANVLT

V: TRBV4-2
J: TRBJ2-7
CDR3: ASSQDPGQTGGYEQY

V: TRBV30
J: TRBJ1-5
CDR3: AWSRGTVDQPQH

V: TRBV6-5
J: TRBJ2-3
CDR3: ASSGQPYTDTQY